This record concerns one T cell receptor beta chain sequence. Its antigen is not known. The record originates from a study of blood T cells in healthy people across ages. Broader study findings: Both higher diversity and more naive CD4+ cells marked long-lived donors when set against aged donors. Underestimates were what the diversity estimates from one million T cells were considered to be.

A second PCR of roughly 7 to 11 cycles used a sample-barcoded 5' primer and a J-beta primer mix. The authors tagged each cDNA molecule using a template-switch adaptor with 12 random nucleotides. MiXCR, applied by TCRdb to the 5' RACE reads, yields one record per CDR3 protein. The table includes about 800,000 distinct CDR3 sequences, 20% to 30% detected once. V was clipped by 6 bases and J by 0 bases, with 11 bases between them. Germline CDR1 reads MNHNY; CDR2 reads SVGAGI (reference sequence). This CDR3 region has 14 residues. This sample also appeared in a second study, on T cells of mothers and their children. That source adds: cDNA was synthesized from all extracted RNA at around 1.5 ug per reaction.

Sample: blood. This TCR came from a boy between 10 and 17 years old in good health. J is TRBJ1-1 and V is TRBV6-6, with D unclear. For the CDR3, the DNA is TGTGCCAGCAGCCCCGGACCCTTGAACACTGAAGCTTTCTTT. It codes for CASSPGPLNTEAFF.